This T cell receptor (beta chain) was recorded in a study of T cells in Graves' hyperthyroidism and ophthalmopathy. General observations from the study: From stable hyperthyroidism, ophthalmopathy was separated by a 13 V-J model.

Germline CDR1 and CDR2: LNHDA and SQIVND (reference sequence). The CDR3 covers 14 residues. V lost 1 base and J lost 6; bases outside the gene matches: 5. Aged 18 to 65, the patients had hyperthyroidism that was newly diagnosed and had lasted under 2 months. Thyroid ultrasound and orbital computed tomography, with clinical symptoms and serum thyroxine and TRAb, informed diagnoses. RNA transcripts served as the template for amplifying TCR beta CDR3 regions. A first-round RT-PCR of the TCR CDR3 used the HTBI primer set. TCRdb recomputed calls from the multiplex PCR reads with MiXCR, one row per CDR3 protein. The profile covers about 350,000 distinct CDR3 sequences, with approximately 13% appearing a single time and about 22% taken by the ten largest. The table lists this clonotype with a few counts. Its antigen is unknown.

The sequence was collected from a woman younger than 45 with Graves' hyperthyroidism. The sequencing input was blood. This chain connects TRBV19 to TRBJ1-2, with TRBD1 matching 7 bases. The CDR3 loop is CASSIAGTAHGYTF. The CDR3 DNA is TGTGCCAGTAGTATAGCCGGGACAGCGCATGGCTACACCTTC.